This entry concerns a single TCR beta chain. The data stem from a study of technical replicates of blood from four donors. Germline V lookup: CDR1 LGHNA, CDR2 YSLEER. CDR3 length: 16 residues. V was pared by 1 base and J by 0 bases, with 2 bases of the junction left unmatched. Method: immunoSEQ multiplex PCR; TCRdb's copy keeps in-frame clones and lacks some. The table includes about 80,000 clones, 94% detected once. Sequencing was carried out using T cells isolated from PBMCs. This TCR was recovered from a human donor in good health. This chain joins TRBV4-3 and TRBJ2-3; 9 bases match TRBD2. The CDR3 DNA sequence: TGCGCCAGCAGCCAAGGACTAGCGGCAAGCACAGATACGCAGTATTTT. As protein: CASSQGLAASTDTQYF.